Following are 8 T cell receptor beta chains from one sample sequenced in a study of blood T cell repertoires in COVID-19. Here immunoSEQ multiplex PCR was the method, and the copy in TCRdb shows in-frame clones only, minus some. The top ten clones hold 3.7% of a sample with 150,000 to 200,000 clones, approximately 87% of them seen once. The source material was peripheral blood. All receptors derive from a man aged 18 to 29 with active or convalescent COVID-19.

J is TRBJ2-7 and V is TRBV9, with 13 positions matching TRBD2. The CDR3 has 17 amino acids. The junction had 11 bases not matched to a gene; V was cut back by 4 bases and J by 4 bases. Germline CDR1 and CDR2: SGDLS and YYNGEE. The CDR3: CASSPTSGRAFSYEQYF. CDR3 nucleotide sequence: TGTGCCAGCAGCCCAACTAGCGGGAGGGCTTTTTCGTACGAGCAGTACTTC.

The V and J genes are TRBV15 and TRBJ2-7; maybe TRBD2 (5 bases). The CDR3 totals 16 residues. Trimming stripped 5 bases from V and 3 bases from J, with 20 bases between. Per germline, CDR1 LNHNV and CDR2 YYDKDF (reference sequence). The CDR3 loop reads CATSGQFQDGVYEQYV. CDR3 in DNA: TGTGCCACCAGCGGTCAATTTCAGGACGGGGTCTACGAGCAGTACGTC.

The chain employs TRBV12-5 and TRBJ2-3, with D tentatively TRBD2 (5 bases). Germline CDR1 is LGHNT and CDR2 is FRNRAP. V was cut by 2 bases and J by 5 bases, with 8 bases left in between. The CDR3 extends over 13 amino acids. This chain's CDR3 is CASGLREGDTQYF. The CDR3 DNA reads TGTGCTAGTGGTTTGCGGGAAGGAGATACGCAGTATTTT.

The rearrangement joins TRBV30 to TRBJ2-1; 8 bases align to TRBD2. CDR1 is GTSNPN and CDR2 is SVGIG in the germline V gene (reference sequence). This CDR3 comprises 15 residues. J gave up 2 bases and V 7 bases, and 10 bases lay outside the gene matches. The CDR3: CALLSGTRPYNEQFF. The CDR3 DNA sequence: TGTGCCTTGCTATCCGGGACTAGGCCCTACAATGAGCAGTTCTTC.

The chain combines TRBV10-1 with TRBJ1-1; D is possibly TRBD1 (5 bases). CDR3 length: 14 residues. Looked up from germline, CDR1 is WNHNN and CDR2 is SYGVQD (reference sequence). The ends were cut back, 1 base at V and 6 bases at J, with 12 bases in the middle. CDR3 protein: CASSEFKGTSEAFF. DNA of the CDR3: TGCGCCAGCAGTGAGTTTAAGGGGACTTCTGAAGCTTTCTTT.

This chain joins TRBV12-3 or TRBV12-4 and TRBJ1-1; the D is unclear. Trimming left V 4 bases short and J 10 bases short, with 13 bases between. The CDR3 length is 12 residues. Here the CDR3 DNA reads TGTGCCAGCAGTTCGTTCCTCGCCAGAGCTTTCTTT. Protein product: CASSSFLARAFF.

The chain is built from TRBV6-2 or TRBV6-3 and TRBJ2-7; 8 positions match TRBD1. This CDR3 spans 18 amino acids. Unmatched junction bases numbered 13, after V lost 0 bases and J lost 3 bases. In germline, CDR1 is MNHEY, CDR2 SVGEGT. CDR3 nucleotide sequence: TGTGCCAGCAGTTACTCCCTGTGGGGACAGGAACAGATCTACGAGCAGTACGTC. This translates into CASSYSLWGQEQIYEQYV.

The chain uses TRBV18 and TRBJ2-1, with 7 bases that match TRBD2. The junction had 7 bases not matched to a gene; V was cut back by 1 base and J by 7 bases. CDR1 KGHSH and CDR2 LQKENI come from the germline V gene. CDR3 length: 15 residues. CDR3 sequence (DNA): TGTGCCAGCTCACCACTAGCGGGCTTAACAAATGAGCAGTTCTTC. It encodes CASSPLAGLTNEQFF.